These 22 T cell receptor beta chains were all obtained from the same sample, sequenced in a study of blood T cell repertoires in COVID-19. Sequencing was performed with immunoSEQ multiplex PCR; in TCRdb, only in-frame clones are kept and a portion is missing. The sample consists of about 11,000 clones, roughly 85% of them appearing once. The sequenced sample was peripheral blood. All receptors derive from a man aged 25-40 years with active or convalescent COVID-19.

The chain couples TRBV5-1 to TRBJ1-2; weak D call: TRBD1 (5 bases). Trimming stripped 4 bases from V and 5 bases from J, with 18 bases between. The CDR3 extends over 15 amino acids. Germline assignment: CDR1 SGHRS and CDR2 YFSETQ. This CDR3 reads CASSLESGQGYGYTF. The CDR3 region has the DNA TGCGCCAGCAGCCTCGAGAGCGGGCAGGGTTATGGCTACACCTTC.

This clone was observed a handful of times. V usage is TRBV11-2 and J usage is TRBJ1-2; possible D gene TRBD1, 6 bases. The CDR3 consists of 15 residues. Deletions cut 5 bases from V and 3 bases from J, with 16 bases between. CDR1 and CDR2 from the germline V gene are SGHAT and FQNNGV. The CDR3 sequence: CASSPGGGSHYGYTF. CDR3 sequence (DNA): TGTGCCAGCAGCCCCGGGGGCGGGAGCCACTATGGCTACACCTTC. The entire variable domain, with the rest obtained from reference TRBV11-2 and TRBJ1-2, is as follows: EAGVAQSPRYKIIEKRQSVAFWCNPISGHATLYWYQQILGQGPKLLIQFQNNGVVDDSQLPKDRFSAERLKGVDSTLKIQPAKLEDSAVYLCASSPGGGSHYGYTFGSGTRLTVV.

The gene calls are TRBV4-1 and TRBJ2-1; perhaps TRBD2 as D (6 bases). This CDR3 has 13 amino acids. Trimming took off 4 bases at V and 7 bases at J, with 11 bases between the two ends. Looked up from germline, CDR1 is MGHRA and CDR2 is YSYEKL. The CDR3 sequence: CASSLGLLNEQFF. The CDR3, as DNA: TGCGCCAGCAGCCTGGGACTGTTGAATGAGCAGTTCTTC.

This chain uses TRBV18 with TRBJ2-2; 8 nucleotides match TRBD2. Per germline, CDR1 KGHSH and CDR2 LQKENI. The CDR3 runs 16 residues. V was pared by 1 base and J by 7 bases, with 8 bases of the junction left unmatched. The CDR3: CASSPQRGGLGGELFF. CDR3 nucleotides: TGTGCCAGCTCACCACAACGGGGGGGCCTCGGCGGGGAGCTGTTTTTT.

The chain recombines TRBV19 with TRBJ2-1; 7 bases agree with TRBD1. Germline V lookup: CDR1 LNHDA, CDR2 SQIVND (reference sequence). The CDR3 covers 17 residues. The trim removed 1 base at V and 3 bases at J, leaving 9 bases unmatched. The CDR3 DNA is TGTGCCAGTAGTATAGGAGCACAGGGGTCGGTCTACAATGAGCAGTTCTTC. Its protein is CASSIGAQGSVYNEQFF.

This clone was seen only once. The chain links TRBV7-3 to TRBJ2-7; D ambiguous. The germline V gene has CDR1 SGHTA and CDR2 FQGTGA. V gave up 2 bases and J gave up 3 bases, with 14 bases separating them. The CDR3 is 15 residues long. The chain's CDR3 is CASSLLETINYEQYV. The DNA of the CDR3 is TGTGCCAGCAGCTTATTAGAAACCATCAACTACGAGCAGTACGTC.

The chain employs TRBV5-1 and TRBJ2-1; perhaps TRBD2 as D (6 bases). CDR1 is SGHRS and CDR2 is YFSETQ in the germline V gene. The ends were cut back, 1 base at V and 0 bases at J, with 17 bases in the middle. CDR3 length equals 18 residues. The CDR3 sequence: CASSLQIREVISYNEQFF. The CDR3 DNA follows: TGCGCCAGCAGCTTGCAAATAAGGGAGGTAATCTCCTACAATGAGCAGTTCTTC.

The chain is built from TRBV3-1 (or the pseudogene TRBV3-2) and TRBJ1-5, with a weak D call TRBD1 (5 bases). Trimming cost V 1 base and J 2 bases, with 9 bases left between them. The germline gives CDR1 LGHDT, CDR2 YNNKEL (reference sequence). The CDR3 covers 15 residues. In DNA form, the CDR3 reads TGTGCCAGCAGCCAAGGTTGGGGGGGCAATCAGCCCCAGCATTTT. Its translation: CASSQGWGGNQPQHF.

V is TRBV5-1 and J is TRBJ1-1; a possible D gene is TRBD1 (6 bases). The length of the CDR3 is 13 residues. Germline V gives CDR1 SGHRS, CDR2 YFSETQ. V shed 7 bases and J shed 4 bases, with 14 bases lying between them. Here the CDR3 reads CASREQGITEAFF. The CDR3 coding sequence is TGCGCCAGCCGGGAACAGGGTATCACTGAAGCTTTCTTT.

This rearrangement joins TRBV6-5 to TRBJ2-5; TRBD2 is a possible D gene (6 bases). Germline V gene data show CDR1 as MNHEY and CDR2 as SVGAGI. V gave up 4 bases and J gave up 1 base, with 7 bases separating them. The CDR3 runs 13 residues. The CDR3 reads CASSWGVQETQYF. CDR3 sequence (DNA): TGTGCCAGCAGTTGGGGGGTCCAAGAGACCCAGTACTTC.

This chain uses TRBV5-1 with TRBJ2-3; TRBD1 agrees at 7 bases. V shed 4 bases, J shed 2 bases, and the junction held 1 base outside the gene matches. Per the germline V gene, CDR1 is SGHRS and CDR2 is YFSETQ. The CDR3 has 13 amino acids. The CDR3: CASSGTDTDTQYF. The CDR3 region has the DNA TGCGCCAGCAGCGGGACAGACACAGATACGCAGTATTTT.

The V gene is TRBV18, the J gene TRBJ2-2, with 8 positions matching TRBD1. V shed 5 bases, J shed 5 bases, and the junction held 13 bases outside the gene matches. Per the germline V gene, CDR1 is KGHSH and CDR2 is LQKENI. This CDR3 is built from 17 residues. The CDR3 DNA follows: TGTGCCAGCTCAAGAGAGACAGGGGTTTTGAGGACCGGGGAGCTGTTTTTT. Translated: CASSRETGVLRTGELFF.

The chain employs TRBV5-1 and TRBJ1-2; D might be TRBD1 (5 bases). The germline V gene encodes CDR1 SGHRS and CDR2 YFSETQ. CDR3 length: 15 amino acids. V was clipped by 0 bases and J by 4 bases, with 13 bases between them. Here the CDR3 DNA reads TGCGCCAGCAGCTTGGGCGCCGCTCAGGGCTATGGCTACACCTTC. It specifies CASSLGAAQGYGYTF.

The rearrangement links TRBV6-1 to TRBJ2-1, with 14 bases lining up with TRBD2. CDR1 is MNHNS, CDR2 SASEGT, per germline. The CDR3 sequence is 15 residues long. Trimming at V came to 3 bases and at J to 8 bases, leaving 3 bases not matched to a gene. CDR3 amino acids: CASSDGLAGGDEQFF. CDR3 DNA: TGTGCCAGCAGTGACGGACTAGCGGGGGGTGATGAGCAGTTCTTC.

The CDR3 sequence: CASRLAEGAGTEAFF. In DNA, the CDR3 is TGTGCAAGTCGCTTAGCTGAGGGGGCCGGGACTGAAGCTTTCTTT. This chain links TRBV12-2 with TRBJ1-1; TRBD1, the table's D call, lacks a check against the DNA. TRBV12-2 is annotated as a pseudogene. CDR3 length: 15 amino acids.

The chain combines TRBV30 with TRBJ2-7, with unresolved D. V lost 0 bases and J lost 3, with 9 bases in between. This CDR3 has 13 amino acids. Germline V gene data show CDR1 as GTSNPN and CDR2 as SVGIG (reference sequence). The chain's CDR3 is CAWSVSYGYEQYF. The CDR3 DNA sequence: TGTGCCTGGAGTGTATCCTATGGCTACGAGCAGTACTTC.

The chain joins TRBV19 to TRBJ2-5, with TRBD2 identical over 7 bases. V dropped 2 bases and J dropped 5; count of bases not matched to a gene: 2. Per germline, CDR1 LNHDA and CDR2 SQIVND (reference sequence). There are 13 residues in the CDR3. In nucleotides, the CDR3 is TGTGCCAGTAGTATAAGGGGAGGGGAGACCCAGTACTTC. It codes for CASSIRGGETQYF.

As DNA, the CDR3 is TGCGCCAGCAGTTACGGACAGGGGGATCGGGAAAAACTGTTTTTT. The encoded protein is CASSYGQGDREKLFF. The chain employs TRBV4-1 and TRBJ1-4, with 10 bases matching TRBD1. The V gene end was trimmed by 6 bases and the J gene end by 8 bases; junction bases not matched to a gene: 9. This CDR3 region has 15 residues. From germline, CDR1 is MGHRA and CDR2 YSYEKL.

The J gene is TRBJ2-1, the V gene TRBV18; weak D call: TRBD2 (6 bases). The CDR3 consists of 12 residues. The V end lost 2 bases, the J end lost 7 bases, and 6 bases lay between the germline ends. From germline, CDR1 is KGHSH and CDR2 LQKENI. CDR3 residues: CASSPGRNEQFF. The DNA for the CDR3 is TGTGCCAGCTCACCAGGGAGGAATGAGCAGTTCTTC.

The rearrangement links TRBV7-6 to TRBJ1-1; TRBD1 agrees at 7 bases. Germline trimming cut 5 bases from V and 3 bases from J; bases unmatched to any gene: 18. CDR3 length: 18 residues. Germline V gene sequence: CDR1 SGHVS, CDR2 FNYEAQ. CDR3 coding DNA: TGTGCCAGCAGCCCTAACCCGACAGGGCGGTCATCCTACACTGAAGCTTTCTTT. Residues: CASSPNPTGRSSYTEAFF.

J is TRBJ1-6 and V is TRBV11-2; D may be TRBD1 (6 bases). V lost 5 bases to trimming and J lost 7 bases, with 12 bases between them. The CDR3 has 14 residues. Germline V gene lookup returns CDR1 SGHAT and CDR2 FQNNGV. CDR3 bases: TGTGCCAGCAGCCCACAGGGAGGGAATTCACCCCTCCACTTT. It codes for CASSPQGGNSPLHF.

This chain connects TRBV5-1 to TRBJ2-5; D remains ambiguous. Germline-derived CDR1 and CDR2 are SGHRS and YFSETQ. CDR3 size: 13 residues. The V gene lost 4 bases and the J gene lost 5 bases, with 12 bases spanning the gap. The CDR3 protein is CASSPIPLETQYF. CDR3 bases: TGCGCCAGCAGCCCAATCCCATTGGAGACCCAGTACTTC.